The text below deals with one T cell receptor (beta chain). This sample is part of a study of OX40 agonist ivuxolimab in advanced cancers. At the level of the study: As their treatment, patients were administered ivuxolimab, an agonistic anti-OX40 (CD134) antibody. Patients were treated with intravenous ivuxolimab, dosed at 0.01 to 10 mg/kg and infused every 2 weeks. Subjects had a mean age of around 60 years, with a range of roughly 23 to 80; around 83% were male.

The data were produced by immunoSEQ multiplex PCR, yet TCRdb's version contains in-frame clones alone and is incomplete. Of fewer than 40,000 clones listed, approximately 89% are singletons. The CDR3 sequence is 17 residues long. Trimming pared 9 bases from V and 3 bases from J, leaving 26 bases between. CDR1 is LNHDA and CDR2 is SQIVND in the germline V gene (reference sequence). The sequence was collected from an adult with an advanced solid tumor such as melanoma, head and neck, liver or kidney cancer. Specimen: CD4+ or CD8+ T cells sorted from blood, collected in a trial of the OX40 agonist ivuxolimab. The chain carries TRBV19 and TRBJ1-2; D is possibly TRBD1 (6 bases). For the CDR3, the DNA is TGTGCCAGCCGAAGTATAACCGCGGGGGGGCGGGACTATGGCTACACCTTC. Protein product: CASRSITAGGRDYGYTF.